The clone carrying this TCR beta chain was observed a handful of times. The antigen is unknown. MiXCR, run by TCRdb on the RACE reads, gives a single entry per CDR3 protein. This table has under 200,000 distinct CDR3 sequences, about 30% appearing once. This sample is drawn from a study of human T cells and chemical hapten exposure. Across the study: In the approximately 23-week study, patients were dosed weekly with diphenylcyclopropenone on the scalp throughout. Findings of the study overall: Expanded TCR counts at PT1 were positively correlated with the patch test score.

Noted time point: patch test 3, about 24 weeks after DPC sensitization. Treatment defined: therapeutic diphenylcyclopropenone sensitization with weekly scalp DPC. Blood was drawn before each patch test was applied. This TCR was recovered from a woman aged 18 to 35 with alopecia areata. Some clones in this sample may be carry-over from other donors' samples. Sequencing used whole blood, obtained in connection with sensitization to the hapten diphenylcyclopropenone (DPC).

Written as DNA, the CDR3 is TGCAGTGCTTACAGGGTGGGCAATCAGCCCCAGCATTTT. Translated: CSAYRVGNQPQHF. The rearrangement joins TRBV20-1 to TRBJ1-5, with D perhaps matching TRBD1 (6 bases). The CDR3 contains 13 residues. Germline loops: CDR1 DFQATT, CDR2 SNEGSKA (reference sequence). Trimming stripped 5 bases from V and 2 bases from J, with 10 bases between.